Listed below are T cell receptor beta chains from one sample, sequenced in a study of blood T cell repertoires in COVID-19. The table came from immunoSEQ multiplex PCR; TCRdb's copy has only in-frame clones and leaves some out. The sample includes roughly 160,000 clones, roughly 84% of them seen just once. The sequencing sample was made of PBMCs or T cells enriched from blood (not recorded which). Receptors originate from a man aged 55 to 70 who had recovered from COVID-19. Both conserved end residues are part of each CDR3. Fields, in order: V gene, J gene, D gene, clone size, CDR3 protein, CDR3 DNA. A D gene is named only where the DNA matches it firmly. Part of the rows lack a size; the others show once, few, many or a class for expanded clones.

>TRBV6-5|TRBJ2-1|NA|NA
CASSYGGANEQFF
TGTGCCAGCAGTTACGGGGGGGCCAATGAGCAGTTCTTC
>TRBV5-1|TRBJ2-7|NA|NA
CASSSSGGGYEQYF
TGCGCCAGCAGCTCCTCAGGGGGAGGCTACGAGCAGTACTTC
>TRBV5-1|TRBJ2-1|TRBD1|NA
CASSYGTVYNEQFF
TGCGCCAGCAGCTACGGGACAGTCTACAATGAGCAGTTCTTC
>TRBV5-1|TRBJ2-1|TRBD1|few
CASSFTQGAQYNEQFF
TGCGCCAGCAGCTTTACACAGGGGGCCCAATACAATGAGCAGTTCTTC
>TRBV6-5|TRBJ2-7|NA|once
CASSYLRGSGLLEQYF
TGTGCCAGCAGTTACCTCAGGGGATCTGGGCTACTGGAGCAGTACTTC
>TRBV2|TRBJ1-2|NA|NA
CATTPQANYGYTF
TGTGCCACTACCCCCCAGGCCAACTATGGCTACACCTTC
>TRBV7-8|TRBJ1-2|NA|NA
CASSLGSGGALGYTF
TGTGCCAGCAGCTTAGGCTCGGGGGGCGCGTTAGGCTACACCTTC
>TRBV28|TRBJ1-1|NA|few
CASRGRGLGTEAFF
TGTGCCAGCAGGGGGAGAGGGTTGGGTACTGAAGCTTTCTTT
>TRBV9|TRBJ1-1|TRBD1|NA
CASSPGQRQTEAFF
TGTGCCAGCAGCCCGGGACAGAGGCAAACTGAAGCTTTCTTT
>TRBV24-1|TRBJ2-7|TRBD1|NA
CATNWDRALGEQYF
TGTGCCACCAACTGGGACAGGGCGTTAGGGGAGCAGTACTTC
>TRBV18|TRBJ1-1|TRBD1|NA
CASSGTGGRTEAFF
TGTGCCAGCTCAGGGACAGGGGGACGGACTGAAGCTTTCTTT
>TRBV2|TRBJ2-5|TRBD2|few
CASSDASGMQETQYF
TGTGCCAGCAGTGACGCTAGCGGGATGCAAGAGACCCAGTACTTC
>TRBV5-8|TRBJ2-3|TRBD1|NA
CASSNRQGALADTQYF
TGTGCCAGCAGCAATAGACAGGGGGCGTTGGCAGATACGCAGTATTTT
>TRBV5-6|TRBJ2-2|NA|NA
CASSRTRRMVGELFF
TGTGCCAGCAGCAGGACAAGAAGGATGGTCGGGGAGCTGTTTTTT
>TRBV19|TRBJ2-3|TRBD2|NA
CASSRASGRTSTDTQYF
TGTGCCAGTAGTAGGGCTAGCGGGAGGACTAGCACAGATACGCAGTATTTT
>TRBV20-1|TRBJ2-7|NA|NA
CSASLTGGGYEQYF
TGCAGTGCTAGTCTTACAGGGGGGGGGTACGAGCAGTACTTC
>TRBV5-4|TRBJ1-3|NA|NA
CASSYPGSGNTIYF
TGTGCCAGCAGCTACCCGGGATCTGGAAACACCATATATTTT
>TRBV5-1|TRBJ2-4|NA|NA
CASSLAGRGATAKNIQYF
TGCGCCAGCAGCTTGGCCGGCAGGGGGGCTACGGCCAAAAACATTCAGTACTTC
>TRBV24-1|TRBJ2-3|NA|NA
CATTSSTDTQYF
TGTGCCACCACTTCTAGCACAGATACGCAGTATTTT
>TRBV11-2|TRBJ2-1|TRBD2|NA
CASSLNWGGNEQFF
TGTGCCAGCAGCTTAAACTGGGGGGGGAATGAGCAGTTCTTC
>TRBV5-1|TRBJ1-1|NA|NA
CASSNRPGSEAFF
TGCGCCAGCAGTAACCGTCCGGGGTCTGAAGCTTTCTTT
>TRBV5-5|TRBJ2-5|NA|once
CASSLDYSRQQETQYF
TGTGCCAGCAGCTTGGACTATAGCCGACAGCAAGAGACCCAGTACTTC
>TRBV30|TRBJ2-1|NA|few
CAWKGRAGGGEQFF
TGTGCCTGGAAGGGTAGGGCCGGGGGTGGTGAGCAGTTCTTC
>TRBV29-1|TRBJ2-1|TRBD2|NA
CSVDLAGGSSYNEQFF
TGCAGCGTTGATCTAGCGGGAGGGAGCTCCTACAATGAGCAGTTCTTC
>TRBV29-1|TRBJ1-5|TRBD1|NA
CSVGQVNQPQHF
TGCAGCGTCGGACAGGTCAATCAGCCCCAGCATTTT
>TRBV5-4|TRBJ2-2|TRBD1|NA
CASRRDRGVTGELFF
TGTGCCAGCAGACGGGACAGGGGTGTAACCGGGGAGCTGTTTTTT
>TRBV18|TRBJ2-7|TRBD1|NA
CASSPRGRSEQYF
TGTGCCAGCTCACCAAGGGGGCGTTCCGAGCAGTACTTC
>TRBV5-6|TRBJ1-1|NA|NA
CASSLMGVHMNTEAFF
TGTGCCAGCAGCTTAATGGGAGTTCACATGAACACTGAAGCTTTCTTT
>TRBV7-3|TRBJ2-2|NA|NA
CASSLTYRSNTGELFF
TGTGCCAGCAGCTTAACATATAGATCGAACACCGGGGAGCTGTTTTTT
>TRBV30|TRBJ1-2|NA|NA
CAWSVPPNDYGYTF
TGTGCCTGGAGTGTACCCCCTAACGATTATGGCTACACCTTC
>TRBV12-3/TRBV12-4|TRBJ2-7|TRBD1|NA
CASSFGQGNEQYF
TGTGCCAGCAGTTTTGGACAGGGAAACGAGCAGTACTTC
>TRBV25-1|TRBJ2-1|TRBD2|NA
CASSRLAGESNEQFF
TGTGCCAGCAGTCGACTAGCGGGAGAGTCAAATGAGCAGTTCTTC
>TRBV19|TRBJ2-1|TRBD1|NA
CASSIATGGSGYNEQFF
TGTGCCAGTAGTATAGCGACAGGGGGAAGTGGCTACAATGAGCAGTTCTTC
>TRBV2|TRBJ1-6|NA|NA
CASSEARGYSPLHF
TGTGCCAGCAGTGAAGCGCGAGGTTATTCACCCCTCCACTTT
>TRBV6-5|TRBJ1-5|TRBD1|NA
CASSYRTGSNQPQHF
TGTGCCAGCAGTTACCGGACAGGGAGCAATCAGCCCCAGCATTTT
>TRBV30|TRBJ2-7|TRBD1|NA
CALRTGNHEQYF
TGTGCCTTGAGGACAGGGAACCACGAGCAGTACTTC
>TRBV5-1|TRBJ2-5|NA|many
CASSLASMDRQETQYF
TGCGCCAGCAGCTTGGCGTCTATGGACAGACAAGAGACCCAGTACTTC
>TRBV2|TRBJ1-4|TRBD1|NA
CASSEDRGRTNEKLFF
TGTGCCAGCAGTGAAGACAGGGGGAGAACTAATGAAAAACTGTTTTTT
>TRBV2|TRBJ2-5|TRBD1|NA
CASLDRAETQYF
TGTGCCAGCCTAGACAGGGCCGAGACCCAGTACTTC
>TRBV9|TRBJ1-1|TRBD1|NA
CASKSGTANTEAFF
TGTGCCAGCAAGTCCGGGACAGCGAACACTGAAGCTTTCTTT
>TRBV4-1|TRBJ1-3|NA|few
CASSQESAGHSGNTIYF
TGCGCCAGCAGCCAAGAGAGTGCGGGTCACTCTGGAAACACCATATATTTT
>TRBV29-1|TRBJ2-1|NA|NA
CSVEMGFGPNEQFF
TGCAGCGTTGAAATGGGCTTCGGCCCTAATGAGCAGTTCTTC
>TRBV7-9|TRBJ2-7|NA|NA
CASSFGTQSYEQYF
TGTGCCAGCAGCTTTGGGACACAGAGCTACGAGCAGTACTTC
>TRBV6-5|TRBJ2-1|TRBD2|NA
CAVGRAYNEQFF
TGTGCCGTCGGGAGGGCCTACAATGAGCAGTTCTTC
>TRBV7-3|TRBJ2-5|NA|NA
CASSPFPGETQYF
TGTGCCAGCAGCCCCTTTCCCGGAGAGACCCAGTACTTC
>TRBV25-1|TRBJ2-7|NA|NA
CASSTPRGGAYEQYF
TGTGCCAGCAGTACTCCAAGGGGGGGGGCCTACGAGCAGTACTTC
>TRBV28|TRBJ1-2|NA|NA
CASSLAANYGYTF
TGTGCCAGCAGTTTAGCGGCAAATTATGGCTACACCTTC
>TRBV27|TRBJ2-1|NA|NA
CASSAILSGLYNEQFF
TGTGCCAGCAGTGCCATACTAAGCGGGCTCTACAATGAGCAGTTCTTC
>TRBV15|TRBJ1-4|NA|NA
CATSRVFADEKLFF
TGTGCCACCAGCAGAGTCTTTGCGGATGAAAAACTGTTTTTT
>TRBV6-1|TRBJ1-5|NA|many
CASSEMSGNQPQHF
TGTGCCAGCAGTGAAATGTCAGGGAATCAGCCCCAGCATTTT
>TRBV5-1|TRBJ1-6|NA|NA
CASSLVDSSYNSPLHF
TGCGCCAGCAGCTTGGTAGACAGCTCCTATAATTCACCCCTCCACTTT
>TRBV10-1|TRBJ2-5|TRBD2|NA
CANLPSSGRATETQYF
TGCGCCAACTTACCCTCTAGCGGGAGGGCCACGGAGACCCAGTACTTC